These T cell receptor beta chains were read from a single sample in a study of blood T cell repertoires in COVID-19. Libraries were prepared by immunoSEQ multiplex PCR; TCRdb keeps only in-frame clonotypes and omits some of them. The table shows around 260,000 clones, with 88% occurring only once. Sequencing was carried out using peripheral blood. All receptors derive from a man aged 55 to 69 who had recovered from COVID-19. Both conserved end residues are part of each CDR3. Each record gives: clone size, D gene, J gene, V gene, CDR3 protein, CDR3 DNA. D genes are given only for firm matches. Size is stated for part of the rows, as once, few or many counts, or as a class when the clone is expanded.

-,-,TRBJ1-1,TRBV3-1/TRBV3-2,CASSLRGNTEAFF,TGTGCCAGCAGCCTTCGGGGGAACACTGAAGCTTTCTTT
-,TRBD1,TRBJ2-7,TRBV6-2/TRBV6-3,CASSNFIGQGSYEQYF,TGTGCCAGCAGCAATTTCATCGGACAGGGAAGCTACGAGCAGTACTTC
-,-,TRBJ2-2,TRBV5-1,CASSLRQGGTGELFF,TGCGCCAGCAGCTTGAGACAGGGAGGCACCGGGGAGCTGTTTTTT
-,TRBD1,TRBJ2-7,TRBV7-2,CASSARTGTYEQYF,TGTGCCAGCAGTGCCCGGACAGGAACCTACGAGCAGTACTTC
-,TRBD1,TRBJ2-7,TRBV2,CASSGQGLDEQYF,TGTGCCAGCAGTGGACAGGGTTTGGACGAGCAGTACTTC
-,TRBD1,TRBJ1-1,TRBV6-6,CASSWRTGGADTEAFF,TGTGCCAGCAGTTGGCGGACAGGGGGCGCCGACACTGAAGCTTTCTTT
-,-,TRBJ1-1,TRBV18,CASSPFPGKTEAFF,TGTGCCAGCTCACCTTTCCCGGGGAAAACTGAAGCTTTCTTT
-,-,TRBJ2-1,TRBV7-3,CASSQTTSSYNEQFF,TGTGCCAGCAGTCAGACTACGAGCTCCTACAATGAGCAGTTCTTC
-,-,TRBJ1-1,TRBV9,CASSVVGTLNTEAFF,TGTGCCAGCAGCGTAGTAGGGACTCTGAACACTGAAGCTTTCTTT
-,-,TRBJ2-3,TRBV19,CASSVRDWSTDTQYF,TGTGCCAGTAGTGTCCGGGACTGGAGCACAGATACGCAGTATTTT
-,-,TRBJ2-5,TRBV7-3,CASSLMGQPKETQYF,TGTGCCAGCAGCTTAATGGGCCAACCGAAAGAGACCCAGTACTTC
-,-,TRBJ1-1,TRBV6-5,CASTRGTEAFF,TGTGCCAGCACTAGGGGAACTGAAGCTTTCTTT
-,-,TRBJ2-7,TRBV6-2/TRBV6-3,CASSYSATQTGTFPYEQYF,TGTGCCAGCAGTTACTCAGCAACCCAAACCGGGACATTTCCCTACGAGCAGTACTTC
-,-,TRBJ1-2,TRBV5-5,CASSLEGNYGYTF,TGTGCCAGCAGCTTGGAGGGGAACTATGGCTACACCTTC
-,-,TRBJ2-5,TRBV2,CASKRAGPHQETQYF,TGTGCCAGCAAGCGTGCGGGGCCCCACCAAGAGACCCAGTACTTC
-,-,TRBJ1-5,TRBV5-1,CASSLESGEGQPQHF,TGCGCCAGCAGCTTGGAGTCAGGGGAGGGTCAGCCCCAGCATTTT
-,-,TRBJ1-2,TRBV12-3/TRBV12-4,CASSFSVYGYTF,TGTGCCAGCAGTTTCTCCGTATATGGCTACACCTTC
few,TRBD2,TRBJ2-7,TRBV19,CASRRSGGAEEQYF,TGTGCCAGTAGGCGGAGCGGGGGGGCCGAAGAGCAGTACTTC
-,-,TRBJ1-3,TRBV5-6,CASSFPPGSGNTIYF,TGTGCCAGCAGCTTCCCCCCAGGCAGTGGAAACACCATATATTTT
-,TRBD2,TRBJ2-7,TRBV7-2,CASATGGPPYEQYF,TGTGCCAGTGCGACGGGGGGGCCACCCTACGAGCAGTACTTC
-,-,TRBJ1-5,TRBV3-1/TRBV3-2,CASSQGYRNSQPQHF,TGTGCCAGCAGCCAAGGATATAGGAACAGCCAGCCCCAGCATTTT
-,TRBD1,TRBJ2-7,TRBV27,CASSFSGQGVFYF,TGTGCCAGCAGTTTCAGTGGACAGGGGGTTTTCTACTTC
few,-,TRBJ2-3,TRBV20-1,CSASMAGATDTQYF,TGCAGTGCTAGTATGGCGGGGGCCACAGATACGCAGTATTTT
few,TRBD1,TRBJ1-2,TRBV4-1,CASSQVPGQGFSGYTF,TGCGCCAGCAGCCAAGTCCCGGGACAGGGGTTTAGTGGCTACACCTTC
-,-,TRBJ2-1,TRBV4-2,CASSQEGGSWSSYNEQFF,TGTGCCAGCAGCCAAGAAGGTGGTAGCTGGAGCTCCTACAATGAGCAGTTCTTC
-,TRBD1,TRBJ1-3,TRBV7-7,CASSPRQGGGNTIYF,TGTGCCAGCAGCCCTAGGCAGGGGGGTGGAAACACCATATATTTT
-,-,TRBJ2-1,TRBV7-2,CASLKLAPGYNEQFF,TGTGCCAGCCTCAAACTAGCCCCTGGTTACAATGAGCAGTTCTTC
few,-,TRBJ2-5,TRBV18,CASSPRGQETQYF,TGTGCCAGCTCACCAAGGGGCCAAGAGACCCAGTACTTC
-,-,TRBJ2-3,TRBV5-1,CASGWGVTSTDTQYF,TGCGCCAGCGGCTGGGGAGTAACTAGCACAGATACGCAGTATTTT
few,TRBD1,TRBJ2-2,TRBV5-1,CASSTWTGANTGELFF,TGCGCCAGCAGCACCTGGACAGGGGCGAACACCGGGGAGCTGTTTTTT
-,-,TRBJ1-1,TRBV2,CASSPLLDTEAFF,TGTGCCAGCAGTCCTCTCCTTGACACTGAAGCTTTCTTT
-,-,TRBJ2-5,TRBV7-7,CASSPPVWSSQYF,TGTGCTAGCAGCCCTCCCGTTTGGAGTAGCCAGTACTTC
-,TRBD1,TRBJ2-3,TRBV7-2,CASSRQGAVDTQYF,TGTGCCAGCAGCAGACAGGGGGCCGTAGATACGCAGTATTTT
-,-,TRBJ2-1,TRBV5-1,CASSLEQGPYNEQFF,TGCGCCAGCAGCTTGGAACAGGGCCCCTACAATGAGCAGTTCTTC
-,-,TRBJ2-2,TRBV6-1,CASSESRAANTGELFF,TGTGCCAGCAGTGAAAGCAGGGCGGCGAACACCGGGGAGCTGTTTTTT
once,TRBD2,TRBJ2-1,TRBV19,CASKAAGEVNEQFF,TGTGCCAGTAAAGCGGCGGGGGAGGTCAATGAGCAGTTCTTC
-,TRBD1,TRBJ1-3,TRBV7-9,CASSRVTGATTRAGNTIYF,TGTGCCAGCAGCCGGGTGACAGGGGCAACTACCCGGGCTGGAAACACCATATATTTT
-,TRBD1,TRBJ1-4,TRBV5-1,CASRQNPSGTGEEKLFF,TGCGCCAGCAGACAAAACCCTTCCGGGACAGGGGAAGAAAAACTGTTTTTT
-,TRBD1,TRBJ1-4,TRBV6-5,CASREDRFEKLFF,TGTGCCAGCAGGGAGGACAGGTTCGAAAAACTGTTTTTT
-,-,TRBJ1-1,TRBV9,CASSPRQAQNTEAFF,TGTGCCAGCAGCCCCCGACAGGCACAGAACACTGAAGCTTTCTTT
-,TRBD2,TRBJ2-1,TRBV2,CASKGLAGGPNEQFF,TGTGCCAGCAAGGGCCTAGCGGGGGGGCCCAATGAGCAGTTCTTC
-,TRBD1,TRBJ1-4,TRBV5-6,CASSRDRGFGKLFF,TGTGCCAGCAGCCGTGACAGGGGATTCGGGAAACTGTTTTTT
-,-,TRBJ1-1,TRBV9,CASSVGLRITEAFF,TGTGCCAGCAGCGTAGGCCTGAGGATCACTGAAGCTTTCTTT
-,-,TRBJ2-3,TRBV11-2,CASSPGITDTQYF,TGTGCCAGCAGCCCAGGGATCACAGATACGCAGTATTTT
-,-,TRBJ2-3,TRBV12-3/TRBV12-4,CASSFRGRDTQYF,TGTGCCAGCAGTTTCCGGGGGAGGGATACGCAGTATTTT
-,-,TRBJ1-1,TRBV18,CASSPREGRAFF,TGTGCCAGCTCACCACGGGAGGGTAGGGCTTTCTTT
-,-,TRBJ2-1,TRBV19,CASSIDQGYEQFF,TGTGCCAGTAGTATAGATCAGGGTTATGAGCAGTTCTTC
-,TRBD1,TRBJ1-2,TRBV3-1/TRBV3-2,CASSQQGAPDRSGYTF,TGTGCCAGCAGCCAACAGGGGGCGCCTGATAGAAGTGGCTACACCTTC
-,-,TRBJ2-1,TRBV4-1,CASSQVGPGNYNEQFF,TGCGCCAGCAGCCAAGTCGGACCAGGGAATTACAATGAGCAGTTCTTC
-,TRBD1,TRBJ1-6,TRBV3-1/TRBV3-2,CASSPNAGQVYSPLHF,TGTGCCAGCAGCCCTAACGCGGGACAGGTTTATTCACCCCTCCACTTT
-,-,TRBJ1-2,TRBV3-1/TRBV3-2,CASSQVPDYGYTF,TGTGCCAGCAGCCAAGTCCCGGACTATGGCTACACCTTC
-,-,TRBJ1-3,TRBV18,CASSPDPGGGNTIYF,TGTGCCAGCTCACCCGATCCCGGGGGTGGAAACACCATATATTTT
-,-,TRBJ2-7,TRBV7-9,CASSGQEGRGEQYF,TGTGCCAGCAGCGGGCAGGAGGGACGAGGCGAGCAGTACTTC
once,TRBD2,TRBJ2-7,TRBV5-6,CASSLGRDEQYF,TGTGCCAGCAGCTTAGGGAGGGACGAGCAGTACTTC
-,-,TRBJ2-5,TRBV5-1,CASSTDTEETQYF,TGCGCCAGCAGCACCGACACCGAAGAGACCCAGTACTTC